This passage covers 15 T cell receptor beta chains from one sample sequenced in a study of RUNX1 and TCR beta rearrangement in T-cell leukemia. Both DJ and VDJ rearrangements of TCR beta were amplicon sequenced. Each CDR3 protein is one row after TCRdb ran MiXCR on the PCR reads. The sample includes some 170 distinct CDR3 sequences, 40% of them seen just once. Sequenced: blood. Every receptor here comes from a male donor with T-cell acute lymphoblastic leukemia.

In its sample, this clonotype ranks as hyperexpanded (1% or more). The J gene is TRBJ1-6, the V gene TRBV11-2; 8 positions match TRBD1. Germline V gene data show CDR1 as SGHAT and CDR2 as FQNNGV. The junction had 6 bases not matched to a gene; V was cut back by 4 bases and J by 7 bases. The CDR3 has 15 residues. CDR3 nucleotide sequence: TGTGCCAGCAGCTCGCAGGGGGCACGGAATTCACCCCTCCACTTT. Its protein is CASSSQGARNSPLHF.

This clonotype is labeled as hyperexpanded. The chain carries TRBV19 and TRBJ2-6; TRBD2 matches 7 bases. J was trimmed by 3 bases and V by 1 base; bases with no gene match: 6. CDR1 LNHDA and CDR2 SQIVND come from the germline V gene (reference sequence). CDR3 length: 17 residues. The CDR3 loop is CASSIVGGVGGANVLTF. CDR3 sequence (DNA): TGTGCCAGTAGTATAGTTGGGGGGGTAGGTGGGGCCAACGTCCTGACTTTC.

The chain carries TRBV7-4 and TRBJ1-1; 7 bases line up with TRBD1. CDR1 is SGHVT and CDR2 is SQSDAQ in the germline V gene. The V segment lost 1 base and the J segment 11 bases; nucleotides outside the gene matches: 13. This CDR3 has 15 amino acids. CDR3 loop: CASSLDELQGDMAFF. The CDR3 coding sequence is TGTGCCAGCAGCTTAGACGAGTTGCAGGGGGATATGGCTTTCTTT.

The chain carries TRBV23-1 and TRBJ1-3; D unresolved. TRBV23-1 counts as an open reading frame of uncertain function. This CDR3 is built from 14 residues. V was shortened by 9 bases and J by 2 bases, with 14 bases between the two germline ends. For the CDR3, the DNA is TGCGCCAGGCCCGTGGGAGCCGCTGGAAACACCATATATTTT. It codes for CARPVGAAGNTIYF.

This clonotype is termed large (0.1 to 1%). The chain employs TRBV3-1 and TRBJ1-2, with a possible D match to TRBD1 (5 bases). V lost 0 bases, J lost 8 bases, and 10 bases lay in between. This CDR3 has 13 amino acids. The germline gives CDR1 LGHDT, CDR2 YNNKEL (reference sequence). This chain's CDR3 is CASSQDRERGYTF. CDR3 in DNA: TGTGCCAGCAGCCAAGACAGGGAAAGAGGCTACACCTTC.

By sample fraction, this clonotype is medium-sized. The rearrangement links TRBV29-1 to TRBJ1-2; 8 nucleotides agree with TRBD1. The CDR3 has 13 residues. Germline CDR1 is SQVTM and CDR2 is ANQGSEA. Losses at the gene ends were 6 bases for V and 1 base for J; bases not matched to a gene: 4. CDR3 region: CSVGTGFNYGYTF. DNA of the CDR3: TGCAGCGTAGGGACAGGTTTTAACTATGGCTACACCTTC.

This clonotype is classed as large. The chain employs TRBV5-4 and TRBJ1-2; D perhaps matches TRBD1 (6 bases). Germline CDR1 SGHNT, CDR2 YYREEE (reference sequence). V lost 0 bases, J lost 4 bases, and 10 bases lay in between. There are 14 residues in the CDR3. In DNA, the CDR3 is TGTGCCAGCAGCTTGGTAGGGGGGGCCTATGGCTACACCTTC. It is translated as CASSLVGGAYGYTF.

Note on this clonotype: At one boundary the junction diverges from the germline segment, which might be a read error. J is TRBJ1-1 and V is TRBV20-1; no firm D call. Germline assignment: CDR1 DFQATT and CDR2 SNEGSKA (reference sequence). This CDR3 region has 14 residues. Written as DNA, the CDR3 is TGCAGTGCCAGAGGCGGCACCGTGAACACTGAAGCTTTCTTT. Translated: CSARGGTVNTEAFF.

The CDR3 DNA sequence: TGTGCCAGCAGTGAACGGGACAGAATCTACGAGCAGTACTTC. Amino acid sequence: CASSERDRIYEQYF. The chain combines TRBV6-1 with TRBJ2-7, with 7 bases identical to TRBD1. This CDR3 has 14 amino acids. The V and J ends lost 2 bases and 3 bases, in that order; junction bases with no gene match: 4. In germline, CDR1 is MNHNS, CDR2 SASEGT.

Only a few counts were recorded for this clonotype. V usage is TRBV28 and J usage is TRBJ2-7; weak D call: TRBD1 (5 bases). Looked up from germline, CDR1 is MDHEN and CDR2 is SYDVKM. The CDR3 length is 13 residues. Trimming left V 6 bases short and J 4 bases short, with 13 bases between. This CDR3 is CASSPPGLYEQYF. The CDR3 DNA follows: TGTGCCAGCAGCCCTCCAGGGCTATACGAGCAGTACTTC.

Comment on this clonotype: One end of the junction fails to match germline, which may point to a read error. This rearrangement joins TRBV20-1 to TRBJ1-2, with D unresolved. The CDR3 covers 13 residues. CDR1 is DFQATT and CDR2 is SNEGSKA in the germline V gene (reference sequence). This CDR3 reads CSATVGPGYGSPF. Here the CDR3 DNA reads TGCAGTGCTACCGTAGGGCCCGGCTATGGCTCCCCCTTC.

Relative to its sample, this clonotype is large. The chain recombines TRBV28 with TRBJ2-7; D might be TRBD1 (6 bases). The germline V gene has CDR1 MDHEN and CDR2 SYDVKM. The germline V and J ends were trimmed by 2 bases and 3 bases, with 17 bases remaining between them. The CDR3 sequence is 16 residues long. This CDR3 reads CASSLESTGVYYEQYF. CDR3 bases: TGTGCCAGCAGTTTAGAGTCGACAGGAGTGTACTACGAGCAGTACTTC. Full variable domain (outside the CDR3, taken from reference TRBV28 and TRBJ2-7): DVKVTQSSRYLVKRTGEKVFLECVQDMDHENMFWYRQDPGLGLRLIYFSYDVKMKEKGDIPEGYSVSREKKERFSLILESASTNQTSMYLCASSLESTGVYYEQYFGPGTRLTVT.

Relative to its sample, this clonotype is large. The chain employs TRBV6-1 and TRBJ1-3; D possibly corresponds to TRBD1 (5 bases). V lost 5 bases and J 4 bases, leaving 15 bases between the germline ends. The CDR3 covers 15 residues. Germline V gene data show CDR1 as MNHNS and CDR2 as SASEGT. CDR3 sequence (DNA): TGTGCCAGCAGTACGACCGGGACGGGGGGAAACACCATATATTTT. It codes for CASSTTGTGGNTIYF.

J is TRBJ2-7 and V is TRBV20-1, with 10 bases matching TRBD2. After removal of 0 bases from V and 4 bases from J, the junction contained 0 bases not matched to a gene. Germline CDR1 DFQATT, CDR2 SNEGSKA (reference sequence). The CDR3 loop spans 13 amino acids. CDR3 sequence (DNA): TGCAGTGCTAGAGAACTAGCGGGATACGAGCAGTACTTC. Its translation is CSARELAGYEQYF.

By share, this clonotype ranks as large (0.1 to 1%). V usage is TRBV7-9 and J usage is TRBJ1-2, with D possibly being TRBD1 (6 bases). Trimming removed 5 bases from V and 5 bases from J, with 15 bases in between. Germline lookup yields CDR1 SEHNR and CDR2 FQNEAQ (reference sequence). This CDR3 is 14 amino acids long. The chain's CDR3 is CASSGQGLWYGYTF. Here the CDR3 DNA reads TGTGCCAGCAGCGGTCAGGGGTTATGGTATGGCTACACCTTC.